The 14 T cell receptor beta chains given below trace back to one sample, sequenced in a study of chronic HIV infection and antiretroviral therapy. TCRdb re-derived calls from the 5' RACE reads in MiXCR, one entry per CDR3 protein. The sample holds 45,000 to 55,000 distinct CDR3 sequences; about 18% are singletons and the top ten take under 3.5%. The source material was peripheral blood. The origin of the receptors is an adult who had HIV and had not received antiretroviral therapy, or was an uninfected healthy control (not recorded which).

The genes are TRBV7-9 and TRBJ2-3; 9 bases align to TRBD1. CDR1 is SEHNR and CDR2 is FQNEAQ in the germline V gene (reference sequence). The CDR3 loop spans 16 amino acids. The V gene end was trimmed by 5 bases and the J gene end by 3 bases; junction bases not matched to a gene: 9. CDR3 protein: CASSPDGTGWTDTQYF. As DNA, the CDR3 is TGTGCCAGCAGCCCAGACGGGACAGGGTGGACAGATACGCAGTATTTT.

The table lists this clonotype with many counts. The chain recombines TRBV28 with TRBJ1-1; D unresolved. The CDR3 sequence is 14 residues long. Trimming stripped 6 bases from V and 0 bases from J, with 11 bases between. Germline CDR1 reads MDHEN; CDR2 reads SYDVKM. The CDR3: CASRPVFMNTEAFF. In DNA, the CDR3 is TGTGCCAGCAGGCCTGTCTTCATGAACACTGAAGCTTTCTTT.

The chain combines TRBV13 with TRBJ2-3; D unclear. This CDR3 comprises 13 residues. V lost 6 bases and J lost 2, with 9 bases in between. Germline V gene lookup returns CDR1 PRHDT and CDR2 FYEKMQ (reference sequence). The CDR3 bases are TGTGCCAGCAGGGGCCAGTCCACAGATACGCAGTATTTT. Translation gives CASRGQSTDTQYF.

This chain links TRBV20-1 with TRBJ1-5; a weak D match, TRBD1 (5 bases). Trimming cost V 6 bases and J 9 bases, with 21 bases left between them. The CDR3 spans 14 residues. Germline V gene data show CDR1 as DFQATT and CDR2 as SNEGSKA (reference sequence). Written as DNA, the CDR3 is TGCAGTGCCGTTCCGGGACCCACCGTTGGGCCCCAGCATTTT. Translated: CSAVPGPTVGPQHF.

V usage is TRBV28 and J usage is TRBJ1-1; D is perhaps TRBD1 (5 bases). The germline V gene encodes CDR1 MDHEN and CDR2 SYDVKM. Trimming stripped 4 bases from V and 4 bases from J, with 13 bases between. The CDR3 is 14 residues long. As DNA, the CDR3 is TGTGCCAGCAGTTCGTTTGCAGGGCGCACTGAAGCTTTCTTT. Its translation: CASSSFAGRTEAFF.

This chain joins TRBV29-1 and TRBJ2-6; D uncertain. The CDR3 totals 14 residues. The V end lost 5 bases, the J end lost 4 bases, and 12 bases lay between the germline ends. In germline, CDR1 is SQVTM, CDR2 ANQGSEA. The CDR3 bases are TGCAGCGTTTCAACCAGAAACGGGGCCAACGTCCTGACTTTC. Amino acids: CSVSTRNGANVLTF.

V is TRBV20-1 and J is TRBJ1-1; no reliable D call. Trimming removed 0 bases at V and 5 bases at J, with 10 bases between. Germline assignment: CDR1 DFQATT and CDR2 SNEGSKA (reference sequence). CDR3 size: 13 residues. CDR3 sequence (DNA): TGCAGTGCTAGAGATTTAAAGGGTACTGAAGCTTTCTTT. Translated, it gives CSARDLKGTEAFF.

The chain couples TRBV29-1 to TRBJ2-2, with 7 bases aligning to TRBD2. The ends lost 4 bases at V and 6 bases at J; junction bases unmatched: 8. This CDR3 has 14 amino acids. CDR1 and CDR2 from the germline V gene are SQVTM and ANQGSEA. CDR3 protein: CSVAGLVGAGELFF. CDR3 in DNA: TGCAGCGTTGCAGGACTAGTCGGTGCCGGGGAGCTGTTTTTT.

The rearrangement uses TRBV28 and TRBJ1-2; D remains ambiguous. The CDR3 totals 14 residues. V lost 5 bases and J lost 12, with 22 bases in between. The germline V gene has CDR1 MDHEN and CDR2 SYDVKM. CDR3 DNA sequence: TGTGCCAGCAGTCTTTCGTCGGGCCCCGGAGGCGACACCTTC. It translates to CASSLSSGPGGDTF.

The chain carries TRBV27 and TRBJ2-7; unclear D gene. Germline V gene sequence: CDR1 MNHEY, CDR2 SMNVEV (reference sequence). The CDR3 has 17 residues. V was trimmed by 5 bases and J by 3 bases, leaving 23 bases between them. CDR3 sequence reads: CASSPATPQTYYYEQYF. The CDR3 DNA reads TGTGCCAGCAGTCCCGCGACTCCCCAGACATACTACTACGAGCAGTACTTC.

The chain uses TRBV27 and TRBJ1-1; D is undetermined. Germline-derived CDR1 and CDR2 are MNHEY and SMNVEV (reference sequence). The ends were cut back, 5 bases at V and 7 bases at J, with 11 bases in the middle. This CDR3 has 12 residues. The CDR3 DNA is TGTGCCAGCAGTGCCAGGTTAGATGAAGCTTTCTTT. It is translated as CASSARLDEAFF.

This chain connects TRBV2 to TRBJ2-3, with D tentatively TRBD2 (5 bases). V shed 7 bases and J shed 0 bases, with 8 bases lying between them. The CDR3 is 13 amino acids. The V gene's germline CDR1 is SNHLY and CDR2 FYNNEI. This CDR3 reads CASKADSTDTQYF. The CDR3 DNA reads TGTGCCAGCAAAGCGGATAGCACAGATACGCAGTATTTT.

This clonotype came up a few times. The V and J genes are TRBV7-2 and TRBJ2-3; perhaps TRBD1 as D (6 bases). V lost 1 base to trimming and J lost 3 bases, with 11 bases between them. Germline values: CDR1 SGHTA, CDR2 FQGNSA. The CDR3 length is 15 residues. The CDR3 region has the DNA TGTGCCAGCAGCTTAGTAGGGACAAGGACAGATACGCAGTATTTT. It codes for CASSLVGTRTDTQYF.

V and J are TRBV7-2 and TRBJ1-3, with D uncertain. The CDR3 has 16 residues. V lost 5 bases and J 1 base, leaving 15 bases between the germline ends. CDR1 SGHTA and CDR2 FQGNSA come from the germline V gene. CDR3 DNA: TGTGCCAGCAGCGCAACAATCGTGACGTCTGGAAACACCATATATTTT. Translating gives CASSATIVTSGNTIYF.